This T cell receptor (beta chain) appears in the sequencing data of a study of control samples from healthy donors and cancer patients. TCRdb's copy holds only in-frame clones and misses some; the assay was immunoSEQ multiplex PCR. The sample shows about 160,000 clones, roughly 90% of them seen only once. Germline assignment: CDR1 LNHNV and CDR2 YYDKDF (reference sequence). The CDR3 consists of 16 residues. The V end lost 3 bases, the J end lost 3 bases, and 16 bases lay between the germline ends. Sequenced: blood. The receptor's source is a man aged 25-45 years in good health. V is TRBV15 and J is TRBJ2-3; TRBD2 is a possible D gene (7 bases). The CDR3 DNA reads TGTGCCACCAGCAGCGTGCTGGGGGGGCTGACAGATACGCAGTATTTT. Its translation is CATSSVLGGLTDTQYF.